Listed below are T cell receptor beta chains from one sample, sequenced in a study of OX40 agonist ivuxolimab in advanced cancers. Measured with immunoSEQ multiplex PCR; TCRdb has only the in-frame clones, and not every one. The data show 50,000 to 65,000 clones, about 87% seen once. Sequenced here: CD4+ or CD8+ T cells sorted from blood, sampled in a trial of the OX40 agonist ivuxolimab. These receptor sequences come from an adult with an advanced solid tumor such as melanoma, head and neck, liver or kidney cancer. CDR3s include the opening cysteine and the closing phenylalanine or tryptophan. Each record gives: clone size, V gene, D gene, J gene, CDR3 DNA, CDR3 protein. The D gene is left open where the match is weak. A clone size is listed for some rows: how often the clone was seen (once, few, many), or a class if it is expanded.

>-|TRBV5-8|TRBD1|TRBJ1-2
TGTGCCAGCAGCCTATCGACAGGGATCTATGGCTACACCTTC
CASSLSTGIYGYTF
>-|TRBV29-1|TRBD1|TRBJ2-7
TGCAGCGTCGTTAGGGGACAGGGGGCGAGAGAGCAGTACTTC
CSVVRGQGAREQYF
>-|TRBV6-6|TRBD2|TRBJ2-1
TGTGCCAGCAGTTATACGGGAGGGCCTAGCAATGAGCAGTTCTTC
CASSYTGGPSNEQFF
>-|TRBV9|TRBD1|TRBJ1-2
TGTGCCAGCAGCCCACGGACAGGGGTCGGGGGCTACACCTTC
CASSPRTGVGGYTF
>-|TRBV28|-|TRBJ1-1
TGTGCCAGCAGTCCTGGCCGACAGTCCACTGAAGCTTTCTTT
CASSPGRQSTEAFF
>-|TRBV28|-|TRBJ1-1
TGTGCCAGCAGTTTATTGCAGTCCGGGCGGAGAACTGAAGCTTTCTTT
CASSLLQSGRRTEAFF
>-|TRBV4-1|-|TRBJ2-7
TGCGCCAGCAGCCCCTACGATACAAGTTACGAGCAGTACTTC
CASSPYDTSYEQYF
>-|TRBV7-9|TRBD1|TRBJ1-5
TGTGCCAGCAGCGGACAGGGGGCGGGTCAGCCCCAGCATTTT
CASSGQGAGQPQHF
>-|TRBV6-1|TRBD2|TRBJ2-3
TGTGCCAGCAGTGAAGTAGCGGGAGATGCAGATACGCAGTATTTT
CASSEVAGDADTQYF
>-|TRBV6-1|-|TRBJ1-2
TGTGCCAGCAGTGAAGCTGGACACCAGATCTATGGCTACACCTTC
CASSEAGHQIYGYTF
>-|TRBV6-1|-|TRBJ1-5
TGTGCCAGCAGTGAGGGACCGAACCCCAATCAGCCCCAGCATTTT
CASSEGPNPNQPQHF
>few|TRBV5-1|-|TRBJ1-4
TGCGCCAGCAGTTTGACAGGTTCTAATGAAAAACTGTTTTTT
CASSLTGSNEKLFF
>few|TRBV30|TRBD2|TRBJ2-1
TGTGCCTGGAACTCCGGGACTACACGTTATGAGCAGTTCTTC
CAWNSGTTRYEQFF
>-|TRBV10-3|TRBD1|TRBJ1-1
TGTGCCATCAGGGGGACAGGGGGCGCAAGGAACACTGAAGCTTTCTTT
CAIRGTGGARNTEAFF
>-|TRBV9|TRBD2|TRBJ2-2
TGTGCCAGCAGCGTAGGAGTAAGGACTAGCGAGCTGTTTTTT
CASSVGVRTSELFF
>-|TRBV6-6|-|TRBJ1-1
TGTGCCAGCAGGGAAGCTTTCTTT
CASREAFF
>-|TRBV19|-|TRBJ1-1
TGTGCCAGTAGTGGTCAAGTTGGCACTGAAGCTTTCTTT
CASSGQVGTEAFF
>once|TRBV19|-|TRBJ2-6
TGTGCCAGTAGTATCAGGGTTGGGGCCAACGTCCTGACTTTC
CASSIRVGANVLTF
>-|TRBV5-4|TRBD2|TRBJ2-7
TGTGCCAGCAGCCCATACGGGAGGCCCTACGAGCAGTACTTC
CASSPYGRPYEQYF
>-|TRBV30|-|TRBJ1-1
TGTGCCTGGAGAACGGGGGCCTACACTGAAGCTTTCTTT
CAWRTGAYTEAFF
>-|TRBV9|-|TRBJ1-6
TGTGCCAGCAGCCACAGTAATTCACCCCTCCACTTT
CASSHSNSPLHF
>-|TRBV4-2|TRBD2|TRBJ2-5
TGTGCCAGCAGCGGGCTAGCGGGAGGAGAGACCCAGTACTTC
CASSGLAGGETQYF
>-|TRBV19|-|TRBJ1-5
TGTGCCAGTAGTATAGGGTACGGAGTCAATCAGCCCCAGCATTTT
CASSIGYGVNQPQHF
>-|TRBV9|-|TRBJ1-3
TGTGCCAGCAGCCCGACTTCTCAACCTACTGGAAACACCATATATTTT
CASSPTSQPTGNTIYF
>-|TRBV14|TRBD1|TRBJ1-2
TGTGCCAGCAGCCCGGGACAGGGGGATGGCTACACCTTC
CASSPGQGDGYTF
>-|TRBV9|-|TRBJ2-7
TGTGCCAGCAGCTGGAACGGACAGACGGACGAGCAGTACTTC
CASSWNGQTDEQYF
>-|TRBV5-1|-|TRBJ2-7
TGCGCCAGCAGGACCCGACAGACACAAGAGCAGTACTTC
CASRTRQTQEQYF
>-|TRBV29-1|TRBD1|TRBJ2-1
TGCAGCGTTGCCAGGGGGAACCGGAATGAGCAGTTCTTC
CSVARGNRNEQFF
>once|TRBV11-3|TRBD1|TRBJ2-1
TGTGCCAGTACACAGGGGCCTAACAATGAGCAGTTCTTC
CASTQGPNNEQFF
>-|TRBV9|-|TRBJ2-7
TGTGCCAGCAGCGTAGATCACTCCGCCGGAGAGCAGTACTTC
CASSVDHSAGEQYF
>-|TRBV19|-|TRBJ2-7
TGTGCCAGTAGTATAGGGCCCTACGAGCAGTACTTC
CASSIGPYEQYF
>-|TRBV19|-|TRBJ1-4
TGTGCCAGTAGGCTAGACCGTATTAATGAAAAACTGTTTTTT
CASRLDRINEKLFF
>-|TRBV19|TRBD1|TRBJ2-2
TGTGCCAGTATCCAAGGGGACAGGGGTGGAGAAGGAGGAGCCGGGGAGCTGTTTTTT
CASIQGDRGGEGGAGELFF
>few|TRBV19|-|TRBJ1-5
TGTGCCAGTAGTGCGGTTATGAGCAATCAGCCCCAGCATTTT
CASSAVMSNQPQHF
>-|TRBV6-6|TRBD2|TRBJ2-7
TGTGCCAGCAGTTACTCGAGCGGGAACTACGAGCAGTACTTC
CASSYSSGNYEQYF
>once|TRBV6-5|TRBD1|TRBJ1-1
TGTGCCAGCAGGGGACAGGGGGCGGGGGACACTGAAGCTTTCTTT
CASRGQGAGDTEAFF
>-|TRBV6-5|-|TRBJ2-1
TGTGCCAGCAGTTACTCCCCAGCGGTAGGGGAGCAGTTCTTC
CASSYSPAVGEQFF
>-|TRBV6-5|-|TRBJ2-7
TGTGCCAGCAGTTACGCCCCGGGGGCTGAATACGAGCAGTACTTC
CASSYAPGAEYEQYF
>-|TRBV27|-|TRBJ1-2
TGTGCCAGCAGTTTTAGGGCCCCACTCCCAAGTAACTATGGCTACACCTTC
CASSFRAPLPSNYGYTF
>-|TRBV14|-|TRBJ2-1
TGTGCCAGCAGCCGCCTTCTCACTACCTACAATGAGCAGTTCTTC
CASSRLLTTYNEQFF
>-|TRBV5-1|TRBD2|TRBJ2-3
TGCGCCAGCAGCCCCACTAGCGGGAGAGGTCCTGGCACAGATACGCAGTATTTT
CASSPTSGRGPGTDTQYF
>once|TRBV6-1|-|TRBJ1-4
TGTGCCAGCAGGCACAGGGATGAAAAACTGTTTTTT
CASRHRDEKLFF
>-|TRBV5-4|TRBD2|TRBJ2-7
TGTGCCAGCAGCTTGGCAGGTAGCGGGGCGGGCGAGCAGTACTTC
CASSLAGSGAGEQYF
>-|TRBV27|-|TRBJ2-3
TGTGCCAGCAGACCCAGACAGGCGAGACGGGATACGCAGTATTTT
CASRPRQARRDTQYF
>-|TRBV6-1|-|TRBJ1-2
TGTGCCAGCACCGAAGGTCACGGAGCTAACTATGGCTACACCTTC
CASTEGHGANYGYTF
>-|TRBV18|TRBD1|TRBJ1-1
TGTGCCAGCTCACCCGATACAGGGGTGAACACTGAAGCTTTCTTT
CASSPDTGVNTEAFF
>-|TRBV28|TRBD1|TRBJ2-7
TGTGCCAGCAGTCGGGACAGGGTAAGCGAGCAGTACTTC
CASSRDRVSEQYF
>-|TRBV6-5|TRBD2|TRBJ2-7
TGTGCCAGCAGTACTAGCGGGAGCTACGAGCAGTACTTC
CASSTSGSYEQYF
>-|TRBV10-1|TRBD1|TRBJ2-5
TGCGCCAGCAGTACCGGGACAGGGATCGGAGAGACCCAGTACTTC
CASSTGTGIGETQYF
>-|TRBV19|-|TRBJ2-7
TGTGCCAGTAGTATAGGTGGGGGAGCCGTGGGGGAGCAGTACTTC
CASSIGGGAVGEQYF
>-|TRBV4-2|-|TRBJ1-3
TGTGCCAGCAGCCAAGATAAGGGAGCGGCTGGAAACACCATATATTTT
CASSQDKGAAGNTIYF
>-|TRBV27|-|TRBJ2-1
TGTGCCAGCGGGCCTTTTGTAACCACCTACAATGAGCAGTTCTTC
CASGPFVTTYNEQFF
>-|TRBV18|-|TRBJ2-3
TGTGCCAGCTTACCGACAGGAACCACAGATACGCAGTATTTT
CASLPTGTTDTQYF